Each of the 19 T cell receptor beta chains below was sequenced from the same sample in a study of T cells in narcolepsy. Clones were read by immunoSEQ multiplex PCR, and TCRdb kept only the in-frame ones, dropping some. The sample contains over 25,000 clones, around 86% of which appear only once. Sequences were obtained from CD45RA- memory CD4+ T cells from PBMCs. The receptors here all came from a human donor with narcolepsy.

The J gene is TRBJ2-7, the V gene TRBV7-9; 7 bases are a match to TRBD1. The germline CDR1 and CDR2 sequences are SEHNR and FQNEAQ (reference sequence). This CDR3 spans 13 amino acids. The ends lost 7 bases at V and 1 base at J; junction bases unmatched: 4. The CDR3 loop reads CASNQGESYEQYF. The CDR3, as DNA: TGTGCCAGCAACCAGGGGGAATCCTACGAGCAGTACTTC.

The chain is built from TRBV5-4 and TRBJ2-1, with D perhaps matching TRBD2 (7 bases). From germline, CDR1 is SGHNT and CDR2 YYREEE (reference sequence). The CDR3 extends over 14 amino acids. Trimming removed 3 bases from V and 9 bases from J, with 16 bases in between. CDR3 DNA sequence: TGTGCCAGCAGCTCTTGGGCGGGGGCTGGTGAGCAGTTCTTC. Amino acid sequence: CASSSWAGAGEQFF.

This clone has just a few counts. The J gene is TRBJ1-6, the V gene TRBV4-1; D is undetermined. There are 15 residues in the CDR3. The germline CDR1 and CDR2 sequences are MGHRA and YSYEKL. Trimming pared 1 base from V and 10 bases from J, leaving 14 bases between. DNA of the CDR3: TGCGCCAGCAGCCAAGTACCGTCGGGTCGGTCACCCCTCCACTTT. It is translated as CASSQVPSGRSPLHF.

V gene TRBV29-1 combines with J gene TRBJ2-1; 9 bases match TRBD2. This CDR3 contains 14 residues. Germline-derived CDR1 and CDR2 are SQVTM and ANQGSEA. Unmatched junction bases numbered 11, after V lost 8 bases and J lost 6 bases. CDR3 bases: TGCAGCATTAAAGGGGAGCGGGGGGTCAATGAGCAGTTCTTC. The encoded protein is CSIKGERGVNEQFF.

Concerning this clone itself: In the same sample, other DNA sequences code for this CDR3. The chain uses TRBV7-2 and TRBJ1-5; D unclear. The germline V gene has CDR1 SGHTA and CDR2 FQGNSA. The CDR3 is 15 residues long. V lost 1 base to trimming and J lost 0 bases, with 7 bases between them. The CDR3 coding sequence is TGTGCCAGCAGCTTAGAAGGGCATAGCAATCAGCCCCAGCATTTT. It codes for CASSLEGHSNQPQHF.

This chain uses TRBV10-3 with TRBJ2-2; D perhaps matches TRBD1 (5 bases). Germline V lookup: CDR1 ENHRY, CDR2 SYGVKD. The length of the CDR3 is 13 residues. The germline V and J ends were trimmed by 5 bases and 4 bases, with 8 bases remaining between them. CDR3 amino acids: CAISPDSTGELFF. The CDR3 region has the DNA TGTGCCATCAGTCCCGACAGCACCGGGGAGCTGTTTTTT.

The CDR3 reads CASAEPGHMSSGANVLTF. The CDR3 DNA is TGTGCCAGTGCGGAACCGGGACATATGAGCTCTGGGGCCAACGTCCTGACTTTC. The J gene is TRBJ2-6, the V gene TRBV28; tentative D call: TRBD1 (6 bases). The germline gives CDR1 MDHEN, CDR2 SYDVKM. There are 18 residues in the CDR3. V gave up 9 bases and J gave up 0 bases, with 21 bases separating them.

This clone was detected only once. The chain combines TRBV6-5 with TRBJ2-2; no clear D gene. The CDR3 is made up of 13 amino acids. With 5 bases removed from V and 13 bases from J, the gap between germline ends came to 17 bases. CDR1 and CDR2 from the germline V gene are MNHEY and SVGAGI. The CDR3 coding sequence is TGTGCCAGCAGTGGAAAGACTGTAACCCCGCTGTTTTTT. Translated, it gives CASSGKTVTPLFF.

This clone was recorded only once. The chain has TRBV29-1 and TRBJ2-1; D perhaps matches TRBD1 (6 bases). Germline V gene sequence: CDR1 SQVTM, CDR2 ANQGSEA. The CDR3 has 13 amino acids. The germline V and J ends were trimmed by 8 bases and 7 bases, with 18 bases remaining between them. CDR3 protein: CSLERTEGNEQFF. The CDR3 DNA reads as TGCAGCCTGGAGAGGACAGAGGGGAATGAGCAGTTCTTC.

This sequence joins TRBV4-3 and TRBJ2-1, with TRBD2 matching over 9 bases. The V segment lost 1 base and the J segment 0 bases; nucleotides outside the gene matches: 10. In germline, CDR1 is LGHNA, CDR2 YSLEER. This CDR3 is 19 amino acids long. The DNA of the CDR3 is TGCGCCAGCAGCCAAGCCTTAGCGGGGGCCTTAGGCTCCTACAATGAGCAGTTCTTC. This gives the protein CASSQALAGALGSYNEQFF.

Written as DNA, the CDR3 is TGTGCCAGCCGGCGGTCCGCAACTAATGAAAAACTGTTTTTT. Translating gives CASRRSATNEKLFF. The chain links TRBV7-2 to TRBJ1-4; the D is unclear. The CDR3 runs to 14 residues. The V end lost 8 bases, the J end lost 0 bases, and 10 bases lay between the germline ends. The germline gives CDR1 SGHTA, CDR2 FQGNSA.

J is TRBJ1-1 and V is TRBV5-1; D gene unclear. CDR3 length: 16 residues. Germline-derived CDR1 and CDR2 are SGHRS and YFSETQ. Trimming removed 3 bases at V and 1 base at J, with 16 bases between. CDR3 residues: CASSSPEWEGNTEAFF. As DNA, the CDR3 is TGCGCCAGCAGCTCCCCAGAGTGGGAGGGGAACACTGAAGCTTTCTTT.

The chain uses TRBV30 and TRBJ1-5, with D tentatively TRBD1 (5 bases). CDR3 length equals 17 residues. V was trimmed by 2 bases and J by 6 bases, leaving 23 bases between them. Germline CDR1 reads GTSNPN; CDR2 reads SVGIG (reference sequence). The CDR3 DNA sequence: TGTGCCTGGAGTCCCGGGACCGAAATTCCCTTCAGTCAGCCCCAGCATTTT. This sequence encodes CAWSPGTEIPFSQPQHF.

The chain joins TRBV9 to TRBJ2-7; either TRBD1 or TRBD2 may supply D (5 bases each). The CDR3 spans 14 residues. Germline V gives CDR1 SGDLS, CDR2 YYNGEE. Trimming pared 4 bases from V and 5 bases from J, leaving 16 bases between. The CDR3 nucleotides are TGTGCCAGCAGCCCCCGAGGGGTATCTAACGAGCAGTACTTC. It specifies CASSPRGVSNEQYF.

This sequence joins TRBV4-3 and TRBJ2-6; 8 positions agree with TRBD1. V was clipped by 0 bases and J by 2 bases; unmatched bases: 9. Germline V CDR1 and CDR2: LGHNA, YSLEER. The CDR3 has 19 amino acids. Written as DNA, the CDR3 is TGCGCCAGCAGCCAAGATCTAGGCAGGGGGCAAGCTGGGGCCAACGTCCTGACTTTC. Translation: CASSQDLGRGQAGANVLTF.

This sequence joins TRBV28 and TRBJ2-7; the D call may be TRBD1 or TRBD2 (5 bases each). The germline gives CDR1 MDHEN, CDR2 SYDVKM. The ends were cut back, 8 bases at V and 4 bases at J, with 12 bases in the middle. This CDR3 is built from 12 residues. The CDR3: CASLGTSYEQYF. The CDR3 bases are TGTGCCAGCCTCGGGACGTCTTACGAGCAGTACTTC. Full variable domain (remainder filled in from reference TRBV28 and TRBJ2-7): DVKVTQSSRYLVKRTGEKVFLECVQDMDHENMFWYRQDPGLGLRLIYFSYDVKMKEKGDIPEGYSVSREKKERFSLILESASTNQTSMYLCASLGTSYEQYFGPGTRLTVT.

The chain has TRBV9 and TRBJ1-6; D is unclear. Germline V CDR1 and CDR2: SGDLS, YYNGEE. The CDR3 totals 14 residues. Trimming cost V 0 bases and J 8 bases, with 9 bases left between them. CDR3 loop: CASSVVGNDSPLHF. For the CDR3, the DNA is TGTGCCAGCAGCGTAGTAGGCAACGATTCACCCCTCCACTTT.

The chain recombines TRBV4-1 with TRBJ1-1, with TRBD1 as a possible D gene (6 bases). This CDR3 contains 14 residues. Germline assignment: CDR1 MGHRA and CDR2 YSYEKL. Trimming cost V 3 bases and J 2 bases, with 10 bases left between them. The CDR3 region is CASSHLDRNTEAFF. CDR3 DNA sequence: TGCGCCAGCAGCCATCTGGACAGAAACACTGAAGCTTTCTTT.

The chain couples TRBV19 to TRBJ1-5; D gene uncertain. The CDR3 is made up of 16 amino acids. Germline CDR1 reads LNHDA; CDR2 reads SQIVND (reference sequence). V was clipped by 3 bases and J by 1 base, with 13 bases between them. The CDR3 sequence: CASSILTGKSNQPQHF. CDR3 bases: TGTGCCAGTAGTATCCTAACTGGTAAGAGCAATCAGCCCCAGCATTTT.